The T cell receptor (beta chain) described here comes from a study of OX40 agonist ivuxolimab in advanced cancers. Assay: immunoSEQ multiplex PCR; the TCRdb copy retains only in-frame clones and omits some. Among approximately 13,000 clones listed, around 82% were seen once. The V and J ends lost 0 bases and 3 bases respectively, with 0 bases between them. This CDR3 comprises 12 residues. CDR1 is SGDLS, CDR2 YYNGEE, per germline. Sequences were derived from CD4+ or CD8+ T cells sorted from blood, sampled in a trial of the OX40 agonist ivuxolimab. The sequence came from an adult with an advanced solid tumor such as melanoma, head and neck, liver or kidney cancer. The chain couples TRBV9 to TRBJ2-2; D unresolved. CDR3 coding DNA: TGTGCCAGCAGCGTAGACACCGGGGAGCTGTTTTTT. Encoded protein: CASSVDTGELFF.